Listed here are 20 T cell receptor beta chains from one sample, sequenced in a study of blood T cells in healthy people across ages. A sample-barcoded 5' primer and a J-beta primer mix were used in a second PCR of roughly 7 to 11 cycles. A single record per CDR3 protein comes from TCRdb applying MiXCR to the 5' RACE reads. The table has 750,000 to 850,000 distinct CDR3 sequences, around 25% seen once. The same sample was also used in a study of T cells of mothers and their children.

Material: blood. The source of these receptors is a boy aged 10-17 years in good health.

The CDR3: CASSYSGTGVYEQFF. In DNA form, the CDR3 reads TGTGCCAGCAGTTACTCCGGGACGGGGGTGTATGAGCAGTTCTTC. This chain joins TRBV6-2 or TRBV6-3 and TRBJ2-1, with TRBD2 as a possible D gene (6 bases). The CDR3 runs to 15 residues. With 0 bases removed from V and 8 bases from J, the gap between germline ends came to 14 bases. Germline CDR1 is MNHEY and CDR2 is SVGEGT.

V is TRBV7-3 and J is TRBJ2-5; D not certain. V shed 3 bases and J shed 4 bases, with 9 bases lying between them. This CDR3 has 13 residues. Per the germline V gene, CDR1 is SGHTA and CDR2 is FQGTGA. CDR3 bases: TGTGCCAGCAGCTTTTGGGATGGAGAGACCCAGTACTTC. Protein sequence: CASSFWDGETQYF.

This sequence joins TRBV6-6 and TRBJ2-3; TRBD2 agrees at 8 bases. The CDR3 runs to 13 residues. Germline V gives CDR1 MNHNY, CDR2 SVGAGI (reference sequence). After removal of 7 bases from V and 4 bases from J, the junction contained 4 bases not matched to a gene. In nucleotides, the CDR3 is TGTGCCAGCAAAACTAGCGGTCCAGATACGCAGTATTTT. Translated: CASKTSGPDTQYF.

The CDR3 DNA reads as TGTGCCACCAGCGTAGGGACAACCTACAATGAGCAGTTCTTC. It specifies CATSVGTTYNEQFF. The rearrangement joins TRBV15 to TRBJ2-1; D may be TRBD1 (6 bases). V was clipped by 5 bases and J by 2 bases, with 10 bases between them. This CDR3 is 14 amino acids long. Germline CDR1 LNHNV, CDR2 YYDKDF (reference sequence).

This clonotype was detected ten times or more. The CDR3 region is CASSLSPGSSYEQYF. Here the CDR3 DNA reads TGTGCCAGCAGCTTATCTCCAGGGAGCTCCTACGAGCAGTACTTC. This rearrangement joins TRBV7-9 to TRBJ2-7, with D possibly being TRBD1 or TRBD2 (5 bases each). Germline CDR1 reads SEHNR; CDR2 reads FQNEAQ (reference sequence). The CDR3 length is 15 residues. The V gene lost 2 bases and the J gene lost 0 bases, with 11 bases spanning the gap.

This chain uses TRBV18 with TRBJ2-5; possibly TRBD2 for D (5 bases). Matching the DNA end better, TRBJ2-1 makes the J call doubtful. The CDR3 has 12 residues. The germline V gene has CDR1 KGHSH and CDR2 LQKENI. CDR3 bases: TGTGCCAGCTCTAGAGGACTCTATGAGCAGTTCTTC. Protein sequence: CASSRGLYEQFF.

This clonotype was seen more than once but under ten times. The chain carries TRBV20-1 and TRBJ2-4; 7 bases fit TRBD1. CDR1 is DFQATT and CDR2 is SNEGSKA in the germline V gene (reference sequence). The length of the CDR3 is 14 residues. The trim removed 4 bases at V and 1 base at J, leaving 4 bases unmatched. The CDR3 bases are TGCAGTGCTATGGACAGGTTGGCCAAAAACATTCAGTACTTC. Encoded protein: CSAMDRLAKNIQYF.

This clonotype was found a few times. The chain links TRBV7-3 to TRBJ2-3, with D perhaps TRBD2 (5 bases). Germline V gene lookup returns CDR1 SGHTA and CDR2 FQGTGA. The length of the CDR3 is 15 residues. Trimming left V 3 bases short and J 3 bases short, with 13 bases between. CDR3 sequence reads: CASSLGREGTDTQYF. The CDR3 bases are TGTGCCAGCAGCTTGGGTCGGGAAGGGACAGATACGCAGTATTTT.

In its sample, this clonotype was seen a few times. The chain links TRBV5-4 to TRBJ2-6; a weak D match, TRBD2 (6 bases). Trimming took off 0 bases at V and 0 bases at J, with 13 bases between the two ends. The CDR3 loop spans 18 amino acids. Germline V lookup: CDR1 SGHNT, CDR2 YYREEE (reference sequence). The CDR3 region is CASSLAMGGNSGANVLTF. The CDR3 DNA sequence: TGTGCCAGCAGCTTGGCGATGGGGGGTAACTCTGGGGCCAACGTCCTGACTTTC.

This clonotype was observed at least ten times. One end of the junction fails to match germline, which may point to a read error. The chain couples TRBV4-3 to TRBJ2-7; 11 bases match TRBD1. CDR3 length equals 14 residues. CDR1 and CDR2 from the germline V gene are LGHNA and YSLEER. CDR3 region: CASSPGQGAYEQYF. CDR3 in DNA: TGTGCCAGCAGCCCGGGACAGGGGGCCTACGAGCAGTACTTC.

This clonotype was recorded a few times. The chain's CDR3 is CASSLREQGNTEAFF. Written as DNA, the CDR3 is TGTGCCAGCAGCCTTCGGGAACAGGGTAACACTGAAGCTTTCTTT. This chain joins TRBV7-2 and TRBJ1-1; TRBD1 might be the D (6 bases). This CDR3 is 15 amino acids long. In germline, CDR1 is SGHTA, CDR2 FQGNSA. V lost 5 bases and J 2 bases, leaving 15 bases between the germline ends. The variable domain in full, with the rest retrieved from reference TRBV7-2 and TRBJ1-1, is GAGVSQSPSNKVTEKGKDVELRCDPISGHTALYWYRQSLGQGLEFLIYFQGNSAPDKSGLPSDRFSAERTGGSVSTLTIQRTQQEDSAVYLCASSLREQGNTEAFFGQGTRLTVV.

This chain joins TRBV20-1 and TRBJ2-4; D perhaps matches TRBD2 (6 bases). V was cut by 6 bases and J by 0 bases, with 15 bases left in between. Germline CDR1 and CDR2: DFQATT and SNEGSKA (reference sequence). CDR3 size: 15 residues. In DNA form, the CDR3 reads TGCAGTGCCCTGGGACTTGGTGTAGCCAAAAACATTCAGTACTTC. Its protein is CSALGLGVAKNIQYF.

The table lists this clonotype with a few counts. The CDR3 bases are TGTGCCAGCAGACCAGCGGGTTGGGGCTATGGCTACACCTTC. It is translated as CASRPAGWGYGYTF. The chain combines TRBV12-3 or TRBV12-4 with TRBJ1-2, with D unresolved. V was pared by 6 bases and J by 4 bases, with 15 bases between. The CDR3 extends over 14 amino acids.

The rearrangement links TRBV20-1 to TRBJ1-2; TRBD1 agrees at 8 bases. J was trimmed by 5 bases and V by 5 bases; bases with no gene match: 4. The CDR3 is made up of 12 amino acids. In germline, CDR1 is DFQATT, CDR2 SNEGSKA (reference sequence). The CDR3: CSAGQGEYGYTF. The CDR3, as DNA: TGCAGTGCTGGACAGGGCGAGTATGGCTACACCTTC.

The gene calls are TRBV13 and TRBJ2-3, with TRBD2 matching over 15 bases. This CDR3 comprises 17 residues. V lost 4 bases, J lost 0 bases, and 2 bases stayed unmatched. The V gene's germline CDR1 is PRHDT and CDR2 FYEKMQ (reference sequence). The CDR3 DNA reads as TGTGCCAGCAGCTCAGGGACTAGCGGGAGGAGCACAGATACGCAGTATTTT. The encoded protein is CASSSGTSGRSTDTQYF.

The CDR3 is CASSSGTPPYEQYF. The CDR3 DNA reads TGCGCCAGCAGCTCCGGGACGCCACCCTACGAGCAGTACTTC. The chain uses TRBV5-1 and TRBJ2-7; D assignment may be TRBD1 or TRBD2 (5 bases each). There are 14 residues in the CDR3. V was shortened by 3 bases and J by 2 bases, with 12 bases between the two germline ends. In germline, CDR1 is SGHRS, CDR2 YFSETQ. Filled out from reference TRBV5-1 and TRBJ2-7, the complete variable domain reads KAGVTQTPRYLIKTRGQQVTLSCSPISGHRSVSWYQQTPGQGLQFLFEYFSETQRNKGNFPGRFSGRQFSNSRSEMNVSTLELGDSALYLCASSSGTPPYEQYFGPGTRLTVT.

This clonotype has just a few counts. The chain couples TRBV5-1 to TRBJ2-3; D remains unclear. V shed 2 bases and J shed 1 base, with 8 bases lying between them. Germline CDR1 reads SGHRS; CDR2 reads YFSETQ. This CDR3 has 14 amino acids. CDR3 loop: CASSFGPGTDTQYF. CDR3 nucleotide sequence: TGCGCCAGCAGCTTCGGCCCCGGCACAGATACGCAGTATTTT.

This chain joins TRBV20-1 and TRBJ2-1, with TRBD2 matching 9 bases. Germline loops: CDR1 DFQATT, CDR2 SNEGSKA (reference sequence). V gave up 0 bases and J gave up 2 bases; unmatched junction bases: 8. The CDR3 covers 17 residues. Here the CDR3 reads CSARDFLSGRTYNEQFF. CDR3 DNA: TGCAGTGCTAGAGATTTTCTCAGCGGGAGGACCTACAATGAGCAGTTCTTC.

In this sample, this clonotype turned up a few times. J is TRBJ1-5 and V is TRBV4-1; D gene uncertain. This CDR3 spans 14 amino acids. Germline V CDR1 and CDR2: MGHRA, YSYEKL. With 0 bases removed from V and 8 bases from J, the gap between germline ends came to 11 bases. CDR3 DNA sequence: TGCGCCAGCAGCCAAGATTTTCCGGAGGAGCCCCAGCATTTT. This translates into CASSQDFPEEPQHF.

The CDR3 sequence is CSARDGASGGLRAKNIQYF. In DNA form, the CDR3 reads TGCAGTGCTAGAGACGGGGCTAGCGGGGGGCTTAGAGCCAAAAACATTCAGTACTTC. The chain links TRBV20-1 to TRBJ2-4; 11 bases align to TRBD2. This CDR3 comprises 19 residues. V dropped 0 bases and J dropped 0; count of bases not matched to a gene: 10. Germline assignment: CDR1 DFQATT and CDR2 SNEGSKA (reference sequence).